The 29 T cell receptor beta chains presented below share a single source sample, sequenced in a study of CD8+ T cells in alopecia areata. Following extraction, RNA underwent reverse transcription to cDNA, which served as the sequencing template. The protocol was immunoSEQ multiplex PCR, while the TCRdb copy is restricted to in-frame clones and leaves out a portion. Of about 97,000 clones in the sample, about 40% were seen once. Sequencing was carried out using CD4+ T cells sorted from blood. These receptors came from a human donor with alopecia areata.

This chain links TRBV2 with TRBJ2-5; a possible D gene is TRBD2 (6 bases). The CDR3 consists of 16 residues. Trimming removed 2 bases from V and 1 base from J, with 14 bases in between. The germline gives CDR1 SNHLY, CDR2 FYNNEI. CDR3 bases: TGTGCCAGCAGTGAAATCTCGGGCGGGACCCAAGAGACCCAGTACTTC. This translates into CASSEISGGTQETQYF.

This clone has only a few counts. J is TRBJ1-5 and V is TRBV19; possibly TRBD1 for D (5 bases). V was pared by 7 bases and J by 3 bases, with 10 bases between. This CDR3 has 13 amino acids. Germline values: CDR1 LNHDA, CDR2 SQIVND (reference sequence). This CDR3 reads CASTRGSNQPQHF. The CDR3 DNA reads TGTGCCAGTACTCGGGGCTCCAATCAGCCCCAGCATTTT. The variable domain in full, with the rest retrieved from reference TRBV19 and TRBJ1-5, is DGGITQSPKYLFRKEGQNVTLSCEQNLNHDAMYWYRQDPGQGLRLIYYSQIVNDFQKGDIAEGYSVSREKKESFPLTVTSAQKNPTAFYLCASTRGSNQPQHFGDGTRLSIL.

This chain uses TRBV2 with TRBJ2-7, with D maybe TRBD1 (5 bases). Germline assignment: CDR1 SNHLY and CDR2 FYNNEI. The V gene lost 6 bases and the J gene lost 4 bases, with 16 bases spanning the gap. The CDR3 sequence is 14 residues long. This CDR3 reads CASRPRQIAYEQYF. DNA of the CDR3: TGTGCCAGCAGGCCGAGACAGATTGCTTACGAGCAGTACTTC.

The genes are TRBV7-2 and TRBJ2-7; D uncertain. CDR1 is SGHTA, CDR2 FQGNSA, per germline. V lost 1 base and J 4 bases, leaving 14 bases between the germline ends. The CDR3 sequence is 15 residues long. The CDR3 here is CASSLVSGSQYEQYF. CDR3 coding DNA: TGTGCCAGCAGCTTAGTGTCAGGTTCCCAATACGAGCAGTACTTC.

The genes are TRBV6-4 and TRBJ1-1; 11 bases map to TRBD1. Germline trimming cut 9 bases from V and 7 bases from J; bases unmatched to any gene: 10. Germline CDR1 and CDR2: MRHNA and SNTAGT. The CDR3 is made up of 14 amino acids. CDR3 amino acids: CARPDRGLDCEAFF. Here the CDR3 DNA reads TGTGCCAGGCCGGACAGGGGGCTTGACTGTGAAGCTTTCTTT.

This clone was seen once. The V call is TRBV4-1, the J call TRBJ2-7; D unresolved. The CDR3 sequence is 16 residues long. The germline CDR1 and CDR2 sequences are MGHRA and YSYEKL. Trimming stripped 4 bases from V and 3 bases from J, with 19 bases between. CDR3 region: CASSPVVQTGYYEQYF. DNA for the CDR3: TGCGCCAGCAGCCCGGTGGTCCAGACCGGATACTACGAGCAGTACTTC.

Concerning this clone itself: At one end, the junction sequence differs from germline, possibly due to a read error. V and J are TRBV11-2 and TRBJ2-3; D perhaps matches TRBD2 (5 bases). This CDR3 has 14 amino acids. Germline values: CDR1 SGHAT, CDR2 FQNNGV. The CDR3 bases are TGTGCCAGCGGCTTGAGCGGCCATTCAGATACGCAGTATTTT. Its protein product is CASGLSGHSDTQYF.

V usage is TRBV7-2 and J usage is TRBJ1-1, with D uncertain. This CDR3 region has 13 residues. V was trimmed by 3 bases and J by 8 bases, leaving 13 bases between them. CDR1 is SGHTA and CDR2 is FQGNSA in the germline V gene. The DNA for the CDR3 is TGTGCCAGCAGCTTGCCCATGGGAAGGGAAGCTTTCTTT. Translating gives CASSLPMGREAFF.

On this clone itself: A junction end diverges from the germline sequence, so it may reflect a read error. The V gene is TRBV4-1, the J gene TRBJ2-5; maybe TRBD2 (6 bases). Germline loops: CDR1 MGHRA, CDR2 YSYEKL. The CDR3 runs to 15 residues. The CDR3 loop is CARSRQGLREETQYF. The DNA of the CDR3 is TGCGCCCGCAGCCGCCAGGGACTCAGGGAAGAGACCCAGTACTTC.

This clone was seen a handful of times. The CDR3 sequence is CASSLRGETQYF. CDR3 DNA sequence: TGCGCCAGCAGCTTGAGGGGGGAGACCCAGTACTTC. The V call is TRBV5-1, the J call TRBJ2-5, with TRBD1 as a possible D gene (6 bases). There are 12 residues in the CDR3. Germline V CDR1 and CDR2: SGHRS, YFSETQ. V lost 1 base and J 5 bases, leaving 6 bases between the germline ends.

This clone came up a few times. One end of the junction fails to match germline, which may point to a read error. In DNA, the CDR3 is TGTGCCAGCTCGCCACGTCCGGTTGAGCAGTTCTTC. The encoded protein is CASSPRPVEQFF. V and J are TRBV18 and TRBJ2-1; D is ambiguous. The CDR3 is 12 amino acids. Germline V gene sequence: CDR1 KGHSH, CDR2 LQKENI.

This clone has just a few counts. Different DNA sequences within this sample yield the same CDR3. This chain uses TRBV30 with TRBJ1-1; 8 bases line up with TRBD1. After removal of 1 base from V and 5 bases from J, the junction contained 6 bases not matched to a gene. CDR3 size: 14 residues. CDR1 is GTSNPN and CDR2 is SVGIG in the germline V gene (reference sequence). The CDR3 reads CAWSATTGGTEAFF. The CDR3 bases are TGTGCCTGGAGTGCAACAACAGGGGGGACTGAAGCTTTCTTT.

The table lists this clone with a few counts. V and J are TRBV5-1 and TRBJ2-3; 9 nucleotides line up with TRBD1. The CDR3 totals 16 residues. CDR1 is SGHRS and CDR2 is YFSETQ in the germline V gene. Trimming cost V 4 bases and J 1 base; bases outside gene matches: 7. The CDR3 bases are TGCGCCAGCAGCGGCAGAGACAGGGGGGGCACAGATACGCAGTATTTT. Its translation is CASSGRDRGGTDTQYF.

The CDR3 DNA reads TGTGCCAGCAGCACGAACAGGGCGTCCCAGTATAATTCACCCCTCCACTTT. Translation gives CASSTNRASQYNSPLHF. The chain carries TRBV7-8 and TRBJ1-6; the D gene is possibly TRBD1 (6 bases). Germline V gives CDR1 SGHVS, CDR2 FQNEAQ. This CDR3 region has 17 residues. Trimming removed 5 bases from V and 4 bases from J, with 18 bases in between.

The chain uses TRBV30 and TRBJ1-1; no clear D gene. Germline-derived CDR1 and CDR2 are GTSNPN and SVGIG (reference sequence). The CDR3 extends over 15 amino acids. V was shortened by 4 bases and J by 0 bases, with 15 bases between the two germline ends. CDR3 loop: CAWNRALNMNTEAFF. In nucleotides, the CDR3 is TGTGCCTGGAACCGGGCCCTTAATATGAACACTGAAGCTTTCTTT.

This chain uses TRBV4-2 with TRBJ2-7; D gene uncertain. V lost 3 bases and J 0 bases, leaving 9 bases between the germline ends. This CDR3 region has 14 residues. Germline CDR1 is LGHNA and CDR2 is YNFKEQ. The CDR3 sequence is CASSQPDGSYEQYF. The CDR3 bases are TGTGCCAGCAGCCAGCCCGACGGCTCCTACGAGCAGTACTTC.

The chain employs TRBV29-1 and TRBJ2-2; 7 bases match TRBD1. The V gene's germline CDR1 is SQVTM and CDR2 ANQGSEA. The CDR3 covers 14 residues. V shed 8 bases, J shed 2 bases, and the junction held 8 bases outside the gene matches. The CDR3 DNA follows: TGCAGCATATCGGGACAGCTAAACACCGGGGAGCTGTTTTTT. Translation gives CSISGQLNTGELFF.

This clone was found once. The chain recombines TRBV30 with TRBJ2-2; 7 bases fit TRBD1. Germline V gene data show CDR1 as GTSNPN and CDR2 as SVGIG (reference sequence). There are 15 residues in the CDR3. With 3 bases clipped from V and 0 bases from J, the junction kept 4 bases outside the gene matches. The CDR3 loop is CAWSADRANTGELFF. The DNA for the CDR3 is TGTGCCTGGAGCGCAGACAGGGCGAACACCGGGGAGCTGTTTTTT.

This clone was observed a few times. The chain uses TRBV29-1 and TRBJ1-2; D ambiguous. CDR1 and CDR2 (germline): SQVTM, ANQGSEA. The CDR3 length is 16 residues. V lost 3 bases and J lost 8, with 25 bases in between. The DNA for the CDR3 is TGCAGCGTTGAGAGGGATCAATTGAATTCGGCTGGGGGCTACACCTTC. Encoded protein: CSVERDQLNSAGGYTF.

The chain recombines TRBV4-1 with TRBJ2-7; TRBD1 matches at 8 bases. The CDR3 covers 16 residues. V lost 4 bases and J lost 2; bases outside the gene matches: 10. Germline V gives CDR1 MGHRA, CDR2 YSYEKL. CDR3 coding DNA: TGCGCCAGCAGCCGGACCGGGACAGGACGCACCTACGAGCAGTACTTC. Residues: CASSRTGTGRTYEQYF.

The V call is TRBV4-3, the J call TRBJ1-2; possibly TRBD1 for D (5 bases). Germline loops: CDR1 LGHNA, CDR2 YSLEER. V was cut by 2 bases and J by 7 bases, with 14 bases left in between. The CDR3 extends over 14 amino acids. CDR3 region: CASSQFPGQTGYTF. CDR3 DNA sequence: TGCGCCAGCAGCCAATTCCCAGGGCAGACTGGCTACACCTTC.

The chain links TRBV7-2 to TRBJ2-7; 7 positions agree with TRBD1. Trimming cost V 5 bases and J 3 bases; bases outside gene matches: 7. CDR1 is SGHTA, CDR2 FQGNSA, per germline. This CDR3 comprises 14 residues. The CDR3 DNA follows: TGTGCCAGCAGCCAAGAGGGACAGCTCTACGAGCAGTACTTC. Translation: CASSQEGQLYEQYF.

Only a few counts were recorded for this clone. This chain uses TRBV11-1 with TRBJ2-7; D possibly matches TRBD1 or TRBD2 (5 bases each). The V gene lost 4 bases and the J gene lost 4 bases, with 14 bases spanning the gap. Germline-derived CDR1 and CDR2 are SGHAT and FQDESV (reference sequence). There are 14 residues in the CDR3. The CDR3 loop is CASSSHWGSYEQYF. The CDR3 DNA sequence: TGTGCCAGCAGCTCCCATTGGGGGTCGTACGAGCAGTACTTC. The full variable domain, with the rest looked up from reference TRBV11-1 and TRBJ2-7, is EAEVAQSPRYKITEKSQAVAFWCDPISGHATLYWYRQILGQGPELLVQFQDESVVDDSQLPKDRFSAERLKGVDSTLKIQPAELGDSAMYLCASSSHWGSYEQYFGPGTRLTVT.

The chain recombines TRBV7-9 with TRBJ2-5, with 11 bases matching TRBD1. V shed 4 bases, J shed 4 bases, and the junction held 5 bases outside the gene matches. Germline lookup yields CDR1 SEHNR and CDR2 FQNEAQ (reference sequence). This CDR3 has 15 amino acids. The CDR3 region has the DNA TGTGCCAGCAGCTACCGGACAGGGGGCCCAGAGACCCAGTACTTC. Protein sequence: CASSYRTGGPETQYF.

The chain joins TRBV6-5 to TRBJ2-5; either TRBD1 or TRBD2 may supply D (6 bases each). There are 14 residues in the CDR3. Per the germline V gene, CDR1 is MNHEY and CDR2 is SVGAGI. V lost 6 bases to trimming and J lost 4 bases, with 15 bases between them. Here the CDR3 reads CASRETRGGETQYF. For the CDR3, the DNA is TGTGCCAGCAGAGAGACCAGGGGAGGAGAGACCCAGTACTTC.

The rearrangement joins TRBV23-1 to TRBJ1-6; D gene uncertain. TRBV23-1 is known as an ORF, though its function is uncertain. The germline V and J ends were trimmed by 7 bases and 1 base, with 14 bases remaining between them. The length of the CDR3 is 16 residues. The CDR3 nucleotides read TGCGCCAGCACCGGACCCAACCCTTCCTATAATTCACCCCTCCACTTT. It is translated as CASTGPNPSYNSPLHF.

The chain combines TRBV5-4 with TRBJ2-3; 11 bases match TRBD1. After removal of 0 bases from V and 6 bases from J, the junction contained 9 bases not matched to a gene. The CDR3 length is 17 residues. The V gene's germline CDR1 is SGHNT and CDR2 YYREEE (reference sequence). The CDR3 region is CASSLAPWTGGRDTQYF. The CDR3 region has the DNA TGTGCCAGCAGCTTGGCCCCCTGGACAGGGGGCCGCGATACGCAGTATTTT.

The J gene is TRBJ2-5, the V gene TRBV27, with D unclear. Trimming removed 5 bases from V and 7 bases from J, with 17 bases in between. Germline V CDR1 and CDR2: MNHEY, SMNVEV (reference sequence). The CDR3 runs to 14 residues. The CDR3 is CASSVTLVLGTQYF. The CDR3 DNA sequence: TGTGCCAGCAGTGTGACCCTAGTATTAGGGACCCAGTACTTC.

The V and J genes are TRBV30 and TRBJ2-7; 10 bases match TRBD2. V trimming: 3 bases; J trimming: 0 bases; junction bases outside the gene matches: 8. This CDR3 is built from 16 residues. Germline assignment: CDR1 GTSNPN and CDR2 SVGIG (reference sequence). The DNA of the CDR3 is TGTGCCTGGAGGGAGATAGCGGGGGGCACCTCCTACGAGCAGTACTTC. Translation gives CAWREIAGGTSYEQYF.